One sample yielded the 7 T cell receptor beta chains listed below, sequenced in a study of PD-L1 blockade in urothelial cancer. TCRdb's copy holds only in-frame clones and misses some; the assay was immunoSEQ multiplex PCR. The sample consists of roughly 100,000 clones, roughly 80% of them appearing once. Noted time point: peripheral blood 6 weeks after treatment start. Here the sequenced sample was PBMCs, taken around atezolizumab (anti-PD-L1) treatment. The receptors stem from a man aged 65 to 79 with urothelial cancer.

The V and J genes are TRBV4-2 and TRBJ2-1, with 9 bases fitting TRBD2. CDR1 LGHNA and CDR2 YNFKEQ come from the germline V gene. The CDR3 covers 16 residues. Trimming at V came to 0 bases and at J to 9 bases, leaving 9 bases not matched to a gene. The CDR3: CASSQDVRAGGIEQFF. For the CDR3, the DNA is TGTGCCAGCAGCCAAGATGTGCGAGCGGGAGGCATTGAGCAGTTCTTC.

The chain combines TRBV23-1 with TRBJ1-4; unclear D gene. TRBV23-1 is an ORF for which the function is uncertain. This CDR3 has 15 residues. Trimming removed 2 bases from V and 8 bases from J, with 15 bases in between. CDR3 coding DNA: TGCGCCAGCAGTCAACCGGGAAAAGATGGGGAAAAACTGTTTTTT. It translates to CASSQPGKDGEKLFF.

The chain has TRBV10-3 and TRBJ1-5, with D perhaps matching TRBD1 (5 bases). Germline V gene sequence: CDR1 ENHRY, CDR2 SYGVKD. This CDR3 is built from 14 residues. V lost 3 bases to trimming and J lost 6 bases, with 12 bases between them. CDR3: CAISDGGIGQPQHF. The CDR3 nucleotides are TGTGCCATCAGTGATGGGGGGATCGGTCAGCCCCAGCATTTT.

J is TRBJ2-3 and V is TRBV19, with 7 bases that match TRBD2. Looked up from germline, CDR1 is LNHDA and CDR2 is SQIVND (reference sequence). The CDR3 runs 15 residues. With 5 bases clipped from V and 4 bases from J, the junction kept 9 bases outside the gene matches. The CDR3 coding sequence is TGTGCCAGTAGTTCTCGGCGGGAGTTTGCAGATACGCAGTATTTT. It translates to CASSSRREFADTQYF. Full variable domain (missing parts from reference TRBV19 and TRBJ2-3): DGGITQSPKYLFRKEGQNVTLSCEQNLNHDAMYWYRQDPGQGLRLIYYSQIVNDFQKGDIAEGYSVSREKKESFPLTVTSAQKNPTAFYLCASSSRREFADTQYFGPGTRLTVL.

V gene TRBV11-2 combines with J gene TRBJ2-5, with unresolved D. The CDR3 has 14 residues. The germline CDR1 and CDR2 sequences are SGHAT and FQNNGV. Trimming cost V 5 bases and J 2 bases, with 12 bases left between them. The CDR3 reads CASSANVLQETQYF. The CDR3, as DNA: TGTGCCAGCAGCGCGAACGTCCTACAAGAGACCCAGTACTTC. Complete variable domain (other parts from reference TRBV11-2 and TRBJ2-5): EAGVAQSPRYKIIEKRQSVAFWCNPISGHATLYWYQQILGQGPKLLIQFQNNGVVDDSQLPKDRFSAERLKGVDSTLKIQPAKLEDSAVYLCASSANVLQETQYFGPGTRLLVL.

The J gene is TRBJ2-7, the V gene TRBV19; TRBD1 agrees at 11 bases. Germline CDR1 reads LNHDA; CDR2 reads SQIVND (reference sequence). The V segment lost 7 bases and the J segment 2 bases; nucleotides outside the gene matches: 16. This CDR3 region has 18 residues. The CDR3 bases are TGTGCCAGTACTCGGGGAAGGGTGGGGGACAGGGGGACCTACGAGCAGTACTTC. Translation: CASTRGRVGDRGTYEQYF.

This CDR3 is CASSDVGAGDYGYTF. Here the CDR3 DNA reads TGTGCCAGCAGTGATGTAGGGGCAGGCGATTATGGCTACACCTTC. The chain combines TRBV6-1 with TRBJ1-2; weak D call: TRBD1 (5 bases). CDR3 length: 15 residues. Germline lookup yields CDR1 MNHNS and CDR2 SASEGT. V was trimmed by 3 bases and J by 5 bases, leaving 16 bases between them.